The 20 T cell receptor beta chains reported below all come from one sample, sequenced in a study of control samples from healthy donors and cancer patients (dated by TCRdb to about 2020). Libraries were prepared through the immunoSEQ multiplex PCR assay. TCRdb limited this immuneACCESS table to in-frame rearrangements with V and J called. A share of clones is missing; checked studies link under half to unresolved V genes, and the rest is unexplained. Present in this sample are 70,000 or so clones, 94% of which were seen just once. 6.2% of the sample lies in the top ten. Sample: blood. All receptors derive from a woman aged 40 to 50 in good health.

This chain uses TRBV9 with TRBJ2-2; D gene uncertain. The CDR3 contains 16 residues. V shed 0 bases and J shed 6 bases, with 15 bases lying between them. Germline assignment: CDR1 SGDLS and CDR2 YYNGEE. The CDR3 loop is CASSVATWPRPGELFF. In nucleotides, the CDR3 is TGTGCCAGCAGCGTAGCTACCTGGCCCCGGCCCGGGGAGCTGTTTTTT.

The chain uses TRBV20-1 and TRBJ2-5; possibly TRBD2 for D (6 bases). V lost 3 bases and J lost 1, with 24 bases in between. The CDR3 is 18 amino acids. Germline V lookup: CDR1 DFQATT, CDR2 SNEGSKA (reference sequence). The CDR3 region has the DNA TGCAGTGCTAGTCTCCTAGCGTTCCCACAAGGCATCCAAGAGACCCAGTACTTC. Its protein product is CSASLLAFPQGIQETQYF.

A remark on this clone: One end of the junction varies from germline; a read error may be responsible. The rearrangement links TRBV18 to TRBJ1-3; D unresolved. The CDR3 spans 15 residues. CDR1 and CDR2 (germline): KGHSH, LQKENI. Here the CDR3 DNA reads TGTGCCAGCTCACCACCTTCGGTGGCTGGGAACACCATATATTTT. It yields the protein CASSPPSVAGNTIYF.

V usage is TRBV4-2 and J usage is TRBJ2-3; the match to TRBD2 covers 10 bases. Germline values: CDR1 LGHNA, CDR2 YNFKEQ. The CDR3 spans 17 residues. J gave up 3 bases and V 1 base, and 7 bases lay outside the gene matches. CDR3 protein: CASSQVSGGARTDTQYF. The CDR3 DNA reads TGTGCCAGCAGCCAAGTAAGCGGGGGGGCGAGGACAGATACGCAGTATTTT.

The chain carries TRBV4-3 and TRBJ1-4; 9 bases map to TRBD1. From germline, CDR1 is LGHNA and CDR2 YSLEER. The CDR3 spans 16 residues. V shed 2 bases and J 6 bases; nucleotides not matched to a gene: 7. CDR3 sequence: CASSQILGQGYEKLFF. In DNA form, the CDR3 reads TGCGCCAGCAGCCAAATATTGGGACAGGGATATGAAAAACTGTTTTTT.

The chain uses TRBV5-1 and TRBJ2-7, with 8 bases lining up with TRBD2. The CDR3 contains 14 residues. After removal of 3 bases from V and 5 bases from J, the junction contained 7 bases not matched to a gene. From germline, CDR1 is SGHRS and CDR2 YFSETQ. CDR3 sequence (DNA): TGCGCCAGCAGCTCGAGCGGGAGTGGGAACGAGCAGTACTTC. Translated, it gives CASSSSGSGNEQYF.

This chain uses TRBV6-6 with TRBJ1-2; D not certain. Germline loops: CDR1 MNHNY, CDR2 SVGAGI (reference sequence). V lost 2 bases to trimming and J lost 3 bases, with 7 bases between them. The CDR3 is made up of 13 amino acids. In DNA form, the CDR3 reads TGTGCCAGCAGTTACCTGGCAGACTATGGCTACACCTTC. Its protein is CASSYLADYGYTF.

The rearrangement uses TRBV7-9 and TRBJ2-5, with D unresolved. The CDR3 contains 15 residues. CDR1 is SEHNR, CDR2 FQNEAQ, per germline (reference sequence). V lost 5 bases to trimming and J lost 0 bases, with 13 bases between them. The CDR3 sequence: CASSAPTGYQETQYF. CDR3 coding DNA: TGTGCCAGCAGCGCCCCCACGGGCTACCAAGAGACCCAGTACTTC.

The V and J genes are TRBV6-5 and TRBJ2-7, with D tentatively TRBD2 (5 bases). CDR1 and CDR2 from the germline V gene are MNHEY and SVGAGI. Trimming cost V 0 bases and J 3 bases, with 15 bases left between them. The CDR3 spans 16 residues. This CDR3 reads CASSYSEKRSFYEQYF. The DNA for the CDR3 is TGTGCCAGCAGTTACTCGGAAAAGCGGAGCTTCTACGAGCAGTACTTC.

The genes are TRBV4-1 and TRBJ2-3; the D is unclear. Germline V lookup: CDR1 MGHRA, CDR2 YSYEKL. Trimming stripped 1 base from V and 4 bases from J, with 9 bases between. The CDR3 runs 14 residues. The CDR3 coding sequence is TGCGCCAGCAGCCAAGTCGGACGTGCAGATACGCAGTATTTT. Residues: CASSQVGRADTQYF.

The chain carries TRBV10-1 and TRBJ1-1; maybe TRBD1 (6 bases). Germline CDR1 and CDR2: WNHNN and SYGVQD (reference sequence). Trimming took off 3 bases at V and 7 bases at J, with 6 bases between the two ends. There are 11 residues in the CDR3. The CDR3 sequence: CASSDRGEAFF. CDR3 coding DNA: TGCGCCAGCAGTGACAGGGGTGAAGCTTTCTTT.

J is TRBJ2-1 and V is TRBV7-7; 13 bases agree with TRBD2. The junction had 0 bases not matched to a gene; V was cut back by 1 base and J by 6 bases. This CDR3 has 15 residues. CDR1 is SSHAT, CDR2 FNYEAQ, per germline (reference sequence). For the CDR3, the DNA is TGTGCCAGCAGCTTAGGACTAGCGGGAGGCAATGAGCAGTTCTTC. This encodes CASSLGLAGGNEQFF.

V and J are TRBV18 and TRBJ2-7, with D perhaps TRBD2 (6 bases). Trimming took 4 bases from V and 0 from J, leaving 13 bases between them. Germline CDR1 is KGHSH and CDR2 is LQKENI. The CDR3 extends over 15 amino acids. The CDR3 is CASSLQRARSYEQYF. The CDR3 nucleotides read TGTGCCAGCTCACTCCAGCGGGCCCGCTCCTACGAGCAGTACTTC.

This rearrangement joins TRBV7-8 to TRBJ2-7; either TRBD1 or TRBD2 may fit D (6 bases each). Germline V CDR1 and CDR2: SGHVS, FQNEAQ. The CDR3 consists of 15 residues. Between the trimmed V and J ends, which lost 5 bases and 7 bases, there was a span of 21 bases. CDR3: CASSLWTDSEGEQYF. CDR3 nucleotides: TGTGCCAGCAGCCTTTGGACAGACTCGGAGGGGGAGCAGTACTTC.

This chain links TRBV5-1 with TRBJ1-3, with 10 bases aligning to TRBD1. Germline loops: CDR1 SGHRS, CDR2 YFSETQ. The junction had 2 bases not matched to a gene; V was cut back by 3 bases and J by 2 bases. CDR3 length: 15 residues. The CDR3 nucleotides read TGCGCCAGCAGCTCCGACAGGGGGCCTGGAAACACCATATATTTT. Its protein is CASSSDRGPGNTIYF.

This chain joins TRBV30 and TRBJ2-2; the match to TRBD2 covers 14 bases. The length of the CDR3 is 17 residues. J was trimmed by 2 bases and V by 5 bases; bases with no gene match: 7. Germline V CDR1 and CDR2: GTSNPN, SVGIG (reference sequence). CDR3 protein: CAWSPGLAGANTGELFF. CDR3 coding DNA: TGTGCCTGGTCGCCGGGACTAGCGGGGGCCAACACCGGGGAGCTGTTTTTT.

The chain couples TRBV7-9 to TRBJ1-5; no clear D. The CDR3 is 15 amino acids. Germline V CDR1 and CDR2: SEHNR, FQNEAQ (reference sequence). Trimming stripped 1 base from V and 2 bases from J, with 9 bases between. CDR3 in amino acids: CASSLEGRGNQPQHF. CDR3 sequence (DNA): TGTGCCAGCAGCTTAGAGGGTAGGGGCAATCAGCCCCAGCATTTT.

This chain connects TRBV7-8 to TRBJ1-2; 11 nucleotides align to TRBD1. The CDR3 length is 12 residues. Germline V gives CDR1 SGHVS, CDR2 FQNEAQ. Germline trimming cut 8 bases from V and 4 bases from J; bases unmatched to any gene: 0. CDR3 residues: CASGTGGYGYTF. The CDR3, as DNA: TGTGCCAGCGGGACAGGGGGCTATGGCTACACCTTC.

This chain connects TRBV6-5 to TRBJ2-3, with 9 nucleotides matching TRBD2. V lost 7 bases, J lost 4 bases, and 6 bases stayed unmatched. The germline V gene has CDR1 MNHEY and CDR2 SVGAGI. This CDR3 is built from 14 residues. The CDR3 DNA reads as TGTGCCAGCAAGGCTAGCGGGGACGCAGATACGCAGTATTTT. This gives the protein CASKASGDADTQYF.

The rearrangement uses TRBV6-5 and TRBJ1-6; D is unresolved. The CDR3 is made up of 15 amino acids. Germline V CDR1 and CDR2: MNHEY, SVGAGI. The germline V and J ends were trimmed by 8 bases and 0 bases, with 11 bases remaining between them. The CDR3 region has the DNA TGTGCCAGCGGGGATTTTAGCTCCTATAATTCACCCCTCCACTTT. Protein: CASGDFSSYNSPLHF.